This TCR beta chain is drawn from a study of cytomegalovirus exposure and HLA in healthy donors. The PCR used 60 Vbeta and 13 Jbeta primers. Libraries were prepared by immunoSEQ multiplex PCR; TCRdb keeps only in-frame clonotypes and omits some of them. This sample yields about 150,000 clones, of which roughly 77% are seen a single time; around 10% belongs to the top ten. Notes on this clone: Its antigen is not identified.

There are 15 residues in the CDR3. CDR1 MDHEN and CDR2 SYDVKM come from the germline V gene. The V end was cut by 6 bases, the J end by 8 bases, with 22 bases between. Study-wide points: Presence/absence analyses treated sequencing depth as roughly uniform across donors. Sequencing likely caused a cluster of highly shared sequence variants.

The J gene is TRBJ1-2, the V gene TRBV28, with D tentatively TRBD1 (6 bases). This clonotype was obtained from a man aged 18 to 35 in good health and CMV-seropositive. Specimen: PBMCs. The CDR3 DNA follows: TGTGCCAGCAGCCCCATCCTACAGGGACCGAACGGCTACACCTTC. Residues: CASSPILQGPNGYTF.